The 14 T cell receptor beta chains presented below share a single source sample, sequenced in a study of post-analysis software for immune sequencing data. Notes on the study in general: Five TRBV segments, TRBV5-6, TRBV5-1 and TRBV20-1 among them, were found more frequent in patients than controls.

These TCRs' antigens remain unknown. Unique molecular identifiers were carried by the TCR beta cDNA libraries. TCRdb reprocessed the PCR reads with MiXCR, giving one entry per CDR3 protein. The sample shows hundreds of thousands of distinct CDR3 sequences, 40% to 55% of them seen only once. What was sequenced was blood. The receptor source for this set is a girl aged 5-17 years with multiple sclerosis.

This clonotype turned up a few times. The chain uses TRBV4-3 and TRBJ2-5; D perhaps matches TRBD2 (5 bases). Germline assignment: CDR1 LGHNA and CDR2 YSLEER. Trimming pared 1 base from V and 3 bases from J, leaving 9 bases between. The CDR3 extends over 14 amino acids. CDR3 in DNA: TGCGCCAGCAGCCAAGGAGCGACTAAAGAGACCCAGTACTTC. It yields the protein CASSQGATKETQYF.

This clonotype was seen more than once but under ten times. The V call is TRBV4-3, the J call TRBJ1-2, with 7 bases fitting TRBD1. J was trimmed by 4 bases and V by 4 bases; bases with no gene match: 3. The CDR3 consists of 13 residues. Germline loops: CDR1 LGHNA, CDR2 YSLEER. The CDR3 loop is CASSPTGSYGYTF. For the CDR3, the DNA is TGCGCCAGCAGCCCGACAGGGAGCTATGGCTACACCTTC.

The gene calls are TRBV20-1 and TRBJ1-2; possible D gene TRBD1, 5 bases. V lost 5 bases and J 7 bases, leaving 20 bases between the germline ends. Per germline, CDR1 DFQATT and CDR2 SNEGSKA (reference sequence). The CDR3 contains 14 residues. The CDR3 reads CSAPVQGSCGGYTF. DNA of the CDR3: TGCAGTGCTCCGGTCCAGGGCTCGTGTGGTGGCTACACCTTC.

The J gene is TRBJ2-5, the V gene TRBV27; possibly TRBD2 for D (5 bases). Germline V CDR1 and CDR2: MNHEY, SMNVEV (reference sequence). The CDR3 covers 14 residues. Trimming removed 6 bases from V and 5 bases from J, with 16 bases in between. CDR3 amino acids: CASRGSKTGETQYF. The CDR3 DNA sequence: TGTGCCAGCAGGGGAAGTAAGACGGGGGAGACCCAGTACTTC.

J is TRBJ1-2 and V is TRBV7-9; 7 nucleotides line up with TRBD1. This CDR3 is 17 amino acids long. Germline trimming cut 5 bases from V and 2 bases from J; bases unmatched to any gene: 14. CDR1 and CDR2 from the germline V gene are SEHNR and FQNEAQ (reference sequence). The CDR3 here is CASSLTLSGTANYGYTF. The CDR3 DNA is TGTGCCAGCAGCCTTACCCTTTCCGGGACAGCAAACTATGGCTACACCTTC.

In its sample, this clonotype was seen a few times. The J gene is TRBJ2-3, the V gene TRBV10-2, with 7 positions matching TRBD2. Germline assignment: CDR1 WSHSY and CDR2 SAAADI. V was clipped by 6 bases and J by 4 bases; unmatched bases: 4. This CDR3 comprises 13 residues. This chain's CDR3 is CASSSAGADTQYF. The CDR3, as DNA: TGCGCCAGCAGCTCCGCGGGAGCAGATACGCAGTATTTT.

This chain uses TRBV20-1 with TRBJ2-5; TRBD1 aligns across 7 bases. From germline, CDR1 is DFQATT and CDR2 SNEGSKA (reference sequence). This CDR3 comprises 14 residues. J was trimmed by 4 bases and V by 5 bases; bases with no gene match: 10. The CDR3 loop is CSAGNRGKIETQYF. The CDR3 nucleotides read TGCAGTGCTGGTAACAGGGGAAAAATAGAGACCCAGTACTTC.

This clonotype was seen many times. The chain recombines TRBV29-1 with TRBJ2-7; 7 nucleotides agree with TRBD1. The CDR3 spans 14 residues. Germline loops: CDR1 SQVTM, CDR2 ANQGSEA. The junction had 6 bases not matched to a gene; V was cut back by 4 bases and J by 0 bases. The chain's CDR3 is CSVVDRSHSYEQYF. In nucleotides, the CDR3 is TGCAGCGTTGTGGACAGGTCACACTCCTACGAGCAGTACTTC.

The chain couples TRBV12-3 or TRBV12-4 to TRBJ2-1; D is unresolved. Trimming pared 8 bases from V and 0 bases from J, leaving 11 bases between. This CDR3 is built from 14 residues. The CDR3 DNA reads TGTGCCAGCCGCGGAGTTAGCTCCTACAATGAGCAGTTCTTC. It translates to CASRGVSSYNEQFF.

A few counts support this clonotype. The V call is TRBV7-2, the J call TRBJ2-5; 7 bases line up with TRBD2. V trimming: 3 bases; J trimming: 11 bases; junction bases outside the gene matches: 9. The CDR3 runs to 13 residues. Germline V gives CDR1 SGHTA, CDR2 FQGNSA. The CDR3 DNA reads as TGTGCCAGCAGCTTGAAGGGGACGCGGGAGCAGTACTTC. Its translation: CASSLKGTREQYF.

This sequence joins TRBV12-3 or TRBV12-4 and TRBJ1-2; D ambiguous. The CDR3 loop spans 16 amino acids. V shed 1 base and J shed 4 bases, with 16 bases lying between them. The CDR3 sequence is CASSLGWSDLIYGYTF. In DNA, the CDR3 is TGTGCCAGCAGTTTAGGCTGGTCAGACTTAATCTATGGCTACACCTTC.

The chain couples TRBV3-1 to TRBJ2-4; TRBD1 aligns across 10 bases. The closer fit of TRBJ2-7 to the DNA end suggests the J call may be wrong. The CDR3 covers 15 residues. In germline, CDR1 is LGHDT, CDR2 YNNKEL (reference sequence). CDR3 loop: CASRPSTGGFYEQYV. DNA of the CDR3: TGTGCCAGCCGACCATCGACAGGGGGCTTCTACGAGCAGTACGTC.

This clonotype was seen more than once but under ten times. This chain uses TRBV12-3 or TRBV12-4 with TRBJ2-7, with no clear D. The DNA end is a closer match to TRBJ2-5, so the J assignment may be wrong. The CDR3 is 15 residues long. The CDR3 DNA follows: TGTGCCAGCAGTTTAGCTTATCCCCAGCAAGAGACCCAGTACTTC. The encoded protein is CASSLAYPQQETQYF.

The chain has TRBV12-3 or TRBV12-4 and TRBJ1-1; D gene uncertain. This CDR3 has 14 residues. V lost 7 bases, J lost 4 bases, and 16 bases lay in between. CDR3 DNA sequence: TGTGCCAGCACCTCGGTAACCTTAGGCACTGAAGCTTTCTTT. Protein: CASTSVTLGTEAFF.